Listed below are T cell receptor beta chains from one sample, sequenced in a study of shared clonotypes between healthy human individuals. TCRdb's table, derived via immunoSEQ multiplex PCR, lists solely in-frame clones and lacks some. This table holds roughly 1,100,000 clones, 70% to 80% found once. Sequencing was carried out using memory CD4+ T cells sorted from blood. Source of these receptors: a young man in good health. Each CDR3 is given with its conserved first and last residue. The D gene is left open where the match is weak. Size values are once, few and many counts, or a class for expanded clones, and some rows have none.

CDR3 protein: CASSEGLAGIYEQYF; CDR3 DNA: TGTGCCAGCAGTGAGGGACTAGCGGGAATCTACGAGCAGTACTTC; V gene: TRBV6-4; D gene: TRBD2; clone size: NA; J gene: TRBJ2-7
CDR3 protein: CASSAQREVPNSQYF; CDR3 DNA: TGTGCCAGCAGCGCCCAGCGGGAGGTCCCAAACTCTCAGTACTTC; V gene: TRBV6-1; D gene: TRBD2; clone size: NA; J gene: TRBJ2-4
CDR3 protein: CASSLPPGQGGEQYF; CDR3 DNA: TGCGCCAGCAGCTTGCCGCCGGGACAGGGCGGCGAGCAGTACTTC; V gene: TRBV5-1; D gene: TRBD1; clone size: NA; J gene: TRBJ2-7
CDR3 protein: CASSPRTGGNTEAFF; CDR3 DNA: TGTGCCAGCAGCCCCCGGACAGGGGGGAACACTGAAGCTTTCTTT; V gene: TRBV7-6; D gene: TRBD1; clone size: NA; J gene: TRBJ1-1
CDR3 protein: CASSLKGAGTGELFF; CDR3 DNA: TGTGCCAGCAGCCTAAAAGGGGCTGGCACCGGGGAGCTGTTTTTT; V gene: TRBV7-2; D gene: NA; clone size: NA; J gene: TRBJ2-2
CDR3 protein: CASSQGHTDTQYF; CDR3 DNA: TGCGCCAGCAGCCAGGGACACACAGATACGCAGTATTTT; V gene: TRBV4-3; D gene: NA; clone size: many; J gene: TRBJ2-3
CDR3 protein: CASSPGPATHEQYF; CDR3 DNA: TGTGCCAGCAGCCCGGGACCGGCCACCCACGAGCAGTACTTC; V gene: TRBV7-9; D gene: NA; clone size: NA; J gene: TRBJ2-7
CDR3 protein: CASSPVGTPNTEAFF; CDR3 DNA: TGTGCCAGCTCACCAGTTGGGACACCGAACACTGAAGCTTTCTTT; V gene: TRBV18; D gene: NA; clone size: NA; J gene: TRBJ1-1
CDR3 protein: CAISESANEKLFF; CDR3 DNA: TGTGCCATCAGTGAGTCGGCTAATGAAAAACTGTTTTTT; V gene: TRBV10-3; D gene: NA; clone size: few; J gene: TRBJ1-4
CDR3 protein: CASRPRLRANYGYTF; CDR3 DNA: TGTGCCAGCAGACCTAGACTGCGGGCTAACTATGGCTACACCTTC; V gene: TRBV5-8; D gene: NA; clone size: NA; J gene: TRBJ1-2
CDR3 protein: CASSPFGRGGSSGNTIYF; CDR3 DNA: TGCGCCAGCAGCCCCTTCGGGAGAGGGGGAAGCTCTGGAAACACCATATATTTT; V gene: TRBV4-1; D gene: NA; clone size: NA; J gene: TRBJ1-3
CDR3 protein: CASSSGAYEQYF; CDR3 DNA: TGCGCCAGCAGCTCGGGCGCCTACGAGCAGTACTTC; V gene: TRBV5-1; D gene: NA; clone size: NA; J gene: TRBJ2-7
CDR3 protein: CASSPGQGFIGFF; CDR3 DNA: TGTGCCAGCAGCCCAGGCCAGGGATTTATTGGGTTCTTC; V gene: TRBV14; D gene: NA; clone size: NA; J gene: TRBJ2-1
CDR3 protein: CASSLTSGGARETQYF; CDR3 DNA: TGCGCCAGCAGCCTGACGAGCGGGGGGGCCCGTGAGACCCAGTACTTC; V gene: TRBV5-1; D gene: TRBD2; clone size: few; J gene: TRBJ2-5
CDR3 protein: CASSLEGRDYGYTF; CDR3 DNA: TGTGCCAGCAGCTTGGAGGGCAGGGACTATGGCTACACCTTC; V gene: TRBV5-4; D gene: NA; clone size: NA; J gene: TRBJ1-2
CDR3 protein: CASSVDRGATEAFF; CDR3 DNA: TGTGCCAGCAGCGTAGACAGGGGGGCCACTGAAGCTTTCTTT; V gene: TRBV9; D gene: TRBD1; clone size: NA; J gene: TRBJ1-1
CDR3 protein: CAWNLAGYGEQFF; CDR3 DNA: TGTGCCTGGAACCTAGCGGGATATGGTGAGCAGTTCTTC; V gene: TRBV30; D gene: TRBD2; clone size: NA; J gene: TRBJ2-1
CDR3 protein: CASRLRGLPYEQYF; CDR3 DNA: TGTGCCAGCCGGCTCAGGGGGCTTCCCTACGAGCAGTACTTC; V gene: TRBV2; D gene: TRBD1; clone size: many; J gene: TRBJ2-7
CDR3 protein: CSVEDNADTQYF; CDR3 DNA: TGCAGCGTTGAAGATAATGCAGATACGCAGTATTTT; V gene: TRBV29-1; D gene: NA; clone size: few; J gene: TRBJ2-3
CDR3 protein: CASSLAWQETQYF; CDR3 DNA: TGCGCCAGCAGCTTGGCCTGGCAAGAGACCCAGTACTTC; V gene: TRBV5-1; D gene: NA; clone size: NA; J gene: TRBJ2-5
CDR3 protein: CAWSVFSNNEKLFF; CDR3 DNA: TGTGCCTGGAGTGTATTCAGTAACAATGAAAAACTGTTTTTT; V gene: TRBV30; D gene: NA; clone size: NA; J gene: TRBJ1-4
CDR3 protein: CASSPEYTADRVSRYEQYF; CDR3 DNA: TGTGCCAGCTCACCAGAATACACCGCCGATAGAGTGAGCCGTTACGAGCAGTACTTC; V gene: TRBV18; D gene: NA; clone size: NA; J gene: TRBJ2-7
CDR3 protein: CAWSLGYNEQFF; CDR3 DNA: TGTGCCTGGAGTCTAGGGTACAATGAGCAGTTCTTC; V gene: TRBV30; D gene: NA; clone size: NA; J gene: TRBJ2-1
CDR3 protein: CASSSGRSHTGTEAFF; CDR3 DNA: TGCGCCAGCAGCTCGGGGCGCTCCCACACGGGCACTGAAGCTTTCTTT; V gene: TRBV5-1; D gene: NA; clone size: NA; J gene: TRBJ1-1
CDR3 protein: CASKSLPGTDTQYF; CDR3 DNA: TGCGCCAGCAAAAGCCTCCCCGGCACAGATACGCAGTATTTT; V gene: TRBV5-1; D gene: NA; clone size: NA; J gene: TRBJ2-3
CDR3 protein: CASSQGGQAFTDTQYF; CDR3 DNA: TGCGCCAGCAGCCAAGGTGGGCAAGCTTTCACAGATACGCAGTATTTT; V gene: TRBV4-3; D gene: NA; clone size: few; J gene: TRBJ2-3
CDR3 protein: CATKTSTGSTGELFF; CDR3 DNA: TGTGCCACCAAGACCTCGACAGGGAGCACCGGGGAGCTGTTTTTT; V gene: TRBV6-1; D gene: TRBD1; clone size: NA; J gene: TRBJ2-2
CDR3 protein: CASSLGRNSYEQYF; CDR3 DNA: TGTGCCAGCTCACTGGGACGGAATTCCTACGAGCAGTACTTC; V gene: TRBV18; D gene: NA; clone size: NA; J gene: TRBJ2-7
CDR3 protein: CASSFTGANYGYTF; CDR3 DNA: TGTGCCAGCAGCTTTACAGGGGCTAACTATGGCTACACCTTC; V gene: TRBV5-6; D gene: TRBD1; clone size: NA; J gene: TRBJ1-2
CDR3 protein: CASSPRQAKSNTEAFF; CDR3 DNA: TGTGCCAGCTCACCTCGCCAGGCCAAATCGAACACTGAAGCTTTCTTT; V gene: TRBV18; D gene: NA; clone size: NA; J gene: TRBJ1-1